The sequence of this T cell receptor (beta chain) was determined in a study of blood T cell repertoires in COVID-19 (dated by TCRdb to 2018 to 2020). Context from the whole study: Samples from collaborators originated in the United States, Italy and Spain and spanned both the acute and convalescent phases of COVID-19. The material from the prospective study consisted of cDNA or gDNA derived from T cells, B-cell-depleted T cells, or PBMCs. Deeply sampled blood TCRbeta repertoires from subjects exposed to, actively infected with, or recovered from COVID-19 were included in the dataset. A freely available public database, intended as a resource for researchers studying the immune response to SARS-CoV-2, is where the repertoires were released. Samples were obtained from the ongoing ImmuneRACE study (first 160 participants) and from about 1,300 subjects provided by 6 global collaborators. Nearly every sample came with metadata listing a de-identified subject ID, COVID-19 status, age in years and sex. Where HLA class I and class II types were available, the types were taken from metadata supplied by the sample provider, not from assay-based typing. The study at large found these results: How much clinical and demographic metadata was included differed by source and by participant, and the metadata was provided uncurated.

TCRbeta CDR3 regions were amplified from genomic DNA using the immunoSEQ Assay, a bias-controlled multiplex PCR. Per the source publication's procedure: The number of nucleated cells in each sample was estimated from the amplification of reference gene primers within the assay. Sequence reads were collapsed and filtered to measure the absolute abundance of every unique TCRbeta CDR3 rearrangement. Productive Simpson clonality was computed per sample as the square root of Simpson's diversity index over productive rearrangements. TCRdb re-hosts the immuneACCESS table, in-frame sequences only. Its copies lack some clones; in the studies checked, an unresolved V gene accounts for under half of them, and the cause for the rest is not known. The DNA was the basis for D and trimming; V, J and clone size are from that table. In all, the sample holds roughly 160,000 clones, and about four fifths of those were seen once. The ten largest make up about 10% of the sample.

Whole blood was collected in K2EDTA tubes by collaborating institutions according to the institutions' own protocols. For TCRbeta analysis, collaborator samples were shipped as frozen whole blood, as isolated PBMCs, or as DNA extracted from either sample type. As for this clone: The target of this receptor is not known. Base qualities are not provided; no much larger clone lies one nucleotide away.

Material: peripheral blood. The receptor's source is a woman aged 80 or older with active or convalescent COVID-19.

The CDR3 reads CATSDLGTSGDPEQFF. The sequenced DNA: TGTGCCACCAGTGACCTAGGGACTAGCGGGGACCCTGAGCAGTTCTTC. The chain uses TRBV24-1 and TRBJ2-1, with TRBD2 identical over 13 junction bases. Based on the germline V gene, the CDR1 and CDR2 sequences are KGHDR and SFDVKD. Ends trimmed: V by 4 bases, J by 9 bases; bases unmatched to a gene: 8. Its CDR3 holds 16 amino acids, cysteine through phenylalanine. Only CDR3 DNA is held: 48 bases, read in frame from base 1.